The clone carrying this TCR beta chain was observed once. Its matching antigen is unknown. The source of the sample is a study of T-cell memory formation after mild COVID-19. Study results and caveats: Memory sampled before infection contained some responding clones, suggesting cross-reactive memory joined.

V lost 3 bases, J lost 0 bases, and 9 bases lay in between. This CDR3 contains 15 residues. Per the germline V gene, CDR1 is MNHEY and CDR2 is SVGEGT. 5'RACE with constant-segment primers yielded barcoded, UMI-tagged TCR alpha and TCR beta cDNA libraries. TCRdb re-analysed the 5' RACE reads in MiXCR, keeping a single row per CDR3 protein. This table holds about 620,000 distinct CDR3 sequences, more than 15% found once. The source material was PBMCs or a T cell subset sorted from them (not recorded which). The genes are TRBV6-2 or TRBV6-3 and TRBJ2-1; D ambiguous. This sequence was found in an adult woman who had mild COVID-19 (a few samples of this study predate the infection). Cell type and time point are not known. CDR3 protein: CASSYGSGSYNEQFF. The CDR3, as DNA: TGTGCCAGCAGTTATGGTAGTGGCTCCTACAATGAGCAGTTCTTC.